This T cell receptor beta chain was profiled in a study of radiation and T cells in renal cell carcinoma. Here immunoSEQ multiplex PCR was the method, and the copy in TCRdb shows in-frame clones only, minus some. The sample yields around 95,000 clones, 70% to 85% seen once. The time point is: blood 4 weeks post-SBRT, at nephrectomy. Treatment indicated: 15 Gy SBRT to primary tumor, nephrectomy 4 weeks later. CDR1 and CDR2 from the germline V gene are SGHTA and FQGNSA. The CDR3 totals 14 residues. V dropped 5 bases and J dropped 7 bases, with 18 bases sitting between them. The material was blood, obtained from a patient whose treatment included radiotherapy and nephrectomy. The receptor was isolated from a man aged 55 to 70 with renal cell carcinoma. V is TRBV7-2 and J is TRBJ2-7; D is tentatively TRBD1 or TRBD2 (7 bases each). Here the CDR3 DNA reads TGTGCCAGCAGCCCCCAGGGGGGGTCTTGGGAGCAGTACTTC. Its protein is CASSPQGGSWEQYF.